The T cell receptor beta chain described here comes from a study of blood T cell repertoires in COVID-19 (dated by TCRdb to the early 2020s). With regard to the full study: Samples covering the acute and convalescent phases of COVID-19 were provided by collaborators in the United States, Italy and Spain. The prospective study material was composed of cDNA or gDNA derived from T cells, B-cell-depleted T cells, or PBMCs. Deeply sampled blood TCRbeta repertoires from subjects exposed to, actively infected with, or recovered from COVID-19 were included in the dataset. A freely available public database, intended as a resource for researchers studying the immune response to SARS-CoV-2, is where the repertoires were released. The samples were drawn from the first 160 participants of the ongoing ImmuneRACE study and from over 950 subjects provided by 6 global collaborators. A de-identified subject ID, COVID-19 status, age in years and sex were almost always included in the sample metadata. Where available, HLA class I and class II types were taken from metadata supplied by the sample provider and were not determined by assay-based typing.

Taken from cysteine to phenylalanine, the CDR3 has 16 residues. This entry keeps only the CDR3 DNA: 48 bases, framed from base 1. A distance of 16 bases separates the germline ends of V and J, which lose 1 base and 6 bases respectively. CDR1 and CDR2, looked up from the germline V gene, are SGHRS and YFSETQ. The collaborating institutions used their own protocols to collect whole blood in K2EDTA tubes. For TCRbeta analysis, collaborator samples were shipped as frozen whole blood, as isolated PBMCs, or as DNA extracted from either sample type. Turning to this clone: Its cognate antigen has yet to be identified. No base-level quality is on record; no much larger clone is a single base apart.

The study at large found these results: The quantity of clinical and demographic metadata differed by source and by participant and was supplied without curation.

The immunoSEQ Assay, a bias-controlled multiplex PCR, was used to amplify TCRbeta CDR3 regions from genomic DNA. The original pipeline was this. The number of nucleated cells in each sample was estimated by amplification of reference gene primers within the assay. To quantify the absolute abundance of each unique TCRbeta CDR3 rearrangement, sequence reads were collapsed and filtered. Productive Simpson clonality was computed per sample as the square root of Simpson's diversity index over productive rearrangements. Held by TCRdb, this immuneACCESS table contains in-frame sequences only and omits some clones. Under half of the omission traces to an unresolved V gene where checked; the cause of the rest is unknown. D and trimming were read from the DNA, whereas the V and J calls and clone size are those reported in that table. For this sample the table gives roughly 16,000 clones, of which roughly 86% were detected only once. Of the sample, less than 6% falls within the top ten clones.

The specimen sequenced was peripheral blood. The rearranged chain carries TRBV5-1 and TRBJ2-2, and possibly TRBD1, on 6 matching bases. The clonotype originates from a human donor in a cohort sampled during active COVID-19. The encoded CDR3 is CASSLTGTRFAGELFF. Here is the DNA: TGCGCCAGCAGCTTGACAGGGACAAGGTTCGCCGGGGAGCTGTTTTTT.